Detailed here is one TCR beta chain. The CDR3 sequence is 15 residues long. V was cut by 5 bases and J by 8 bases, with 21 bases left in between. Germline assignment: CDR1 MDHEN and CDR2 SYDVKM. This sample is drawn from a study of control samples from healthy donors and cancer patients. Produced via immunoSEQ multiplex PCR; TCRdb's table is partial and in-frame only. The sample lists approximately 80,000 clones, 91% seen once, with around 16% in the top ten. The chain has TRBV28 and TRBJ1-1; a weak D match, TRBD1 (6 bases). The sample consisted of blood. This TCR derives from a man aged 25-45 years in good health. The CDR3 here is CASSPHALDSNEAFF. CDR3 in DNA: TGTGCCAGCAGTCCGCACGCCCTGGACAGTAACGAAGCTTTCTTT.